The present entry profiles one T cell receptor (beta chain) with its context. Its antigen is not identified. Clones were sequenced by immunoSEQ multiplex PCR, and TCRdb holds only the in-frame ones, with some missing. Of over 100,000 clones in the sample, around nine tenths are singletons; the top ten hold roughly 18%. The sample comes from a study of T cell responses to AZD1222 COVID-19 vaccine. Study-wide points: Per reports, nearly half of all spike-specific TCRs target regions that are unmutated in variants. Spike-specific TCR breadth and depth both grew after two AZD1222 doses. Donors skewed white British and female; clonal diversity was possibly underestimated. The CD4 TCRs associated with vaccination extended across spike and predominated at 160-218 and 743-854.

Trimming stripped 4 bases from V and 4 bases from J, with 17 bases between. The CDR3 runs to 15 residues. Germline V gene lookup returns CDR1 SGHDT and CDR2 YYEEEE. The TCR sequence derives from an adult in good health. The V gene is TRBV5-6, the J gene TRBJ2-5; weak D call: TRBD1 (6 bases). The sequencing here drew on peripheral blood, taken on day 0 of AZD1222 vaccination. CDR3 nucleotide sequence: TGTGCCAGCAGCATCCTACAGGGTATGGGAGAGACCCAGTACTTC. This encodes CASSILQGMGETQYF.